This TCR beta chain was recovered during a study of T cell repertoires in cytomegalovirus infection. Study at large: Public TCR beta signatures provided an indication of both CMV infection and a matching HLA type.

This clonotype was recorded at least ten times. Its specificity is unknown. Findings and caveats of the study: Carriers of CMV and the relevant HLA type were discriminated by public TCR beta frequency. Clonotypes of TCR beta that were HLA-C-restricted and CMV-specific dominated the ex vivo response.

After removal of 6 bases from V and 15 bases from J, the junction contained 8 bases not matched to a gene. The CDR3 contains 12 residues. Germline CDR1 reads SGHAT; CDR2 reads FQDESV (reference sequence). TCRdb reprocessed the reads via MiXCR and lists one record per CDR3 protein. Of roughly 500,000 distinct CDR3 sequences detected, about 15% appear once; the ten largest clones hold approximately 24%. The clonotype originates from a human donor in good health (CMV status not recorded). Some clones in this sample may be carry-over from other donors' samples. The sample was CD8+ T cells from PBMCs. This chain links TRBV11-1 with TRBJ2-1, with 10 bases that match TRBD1. CDR3 nucleotide sequence: TGTGCCAGCAGGCCTGGGACAGGGGAGAGGTTCTTC. This encodes CASRPGTGERFF.